Listed here are 17 T cell receptor beta chains from one sample, sequenced in a study of T cell responses to AZD1222 COVID-19 vaccine. Only in-frame clones appear in the TCRdb table, and some are missing; sequencing was by immunoSEQ multiplex PCR. The sample shows approximately 180,000 clones, roughly 91% of them seen only once. This specimen was peripheral blood, taken 28 days after the second AZD1222 dose. The source of these receptors is an adult who received the AZD1222 COVID-19 vaccine.

The chain recombines TRBV7-2 with TRBJ1-4; a weak D match, TRBD1 (5 bases). This CDR3 region has 15 residues. With 5 bases removed from V and 4 bases from J, the gap between germline ends came to 14 bases. Looked up from germline, CDR1 is SGHTA and CDR2 is FQGNSA. CDR3 DNA sequence: TGTGCCAGCAGCATAACAGGTGTTGGTAATGAAAAACTGTTTTTT. Protein sequence: CASSITGVGNEKLFF.

This clone appeared a few times. The CDR3: CASSELSAAGYTF. The CDR3 DNA follows: TGTGCCAGCAGTGAACTAAGTGCCGCTGGCTACACCTTC. The chain recombines TRBV6-1 with TRBJ1-2; the D is unclear. The V and J ends lost 2 bases and 7 bases respectively, with 11 bases between them. The CDR3 covers 13 residues. Germline loops: CDR1 MNHNS, CDR2 SASEGT.

V usage is TRBV2 and J usage is TRBJ1-6; no clear D gene. V lost 2 bases to trimming and J lost 7 bases, with 15 bases between them. The V gene's germline CDR1 is SNHLY and CDR2 FYNNEI. This CDR3 has 16 residues. CDR3 nucleotides: TGTGCCAGCAGTGAAAGGGCAGGCCCGGGGAATTCACCCCTCCACTTT. Protein sequence: CASSERAGPGNSPLHF.

On this clone itself: The final CDR3 position lacks the conserved phenylalanine or tryptophan, pointing to a likely read error. No DNA is shown, since the ends of the CDR3 on it are uncertain; the CDR3 is the one TCRdb lists. The rearrangement links TRBV12-2 to TRBJ2-2; TRBD2 is the table's D call and was not checked against the DNA. TRBV12-2 is a listed pseudogene. The CDR3 length equals 18 residues, ends included. CDR3: CASRLNSLAFEHRGAFFG.

The rearrangement uses TRBV2 and TRBJ2-2, with D unresolved. Germline V gives CDR1 SNHLY, CDR2 FYNNEI. V lost 9 bases and J lost 0, with 11 bases in between. The CDR3 consists of 14 residues. The CDR3 region is CARNGPTNTGELFF. CDR3 nucleotide sequence: TGTGCCAGAAACGGGCCAACGAACACCGGGGAGCTGTTTTTT.

V usage is TRBV4-3 and J usage is TRBJ1-5; no clear D gene. V lost 1 base to trimming and J lost 4 bases, with 11 bases between them. This CDR3 has 15 residues. CDR1 and CDR2 from the germline V gene are LGHNA and YSLEER. This chain's CDR3 is CASSQAKGANQPQHF. CDR3 in DNA: TGCGCCAGCAGCCAAGCAAAGGGAGCAAATCAGCCCCAGCATTTT.

The chain has TRBV28 and TRBJ1-2; D perhaps matches TRBD1 (5 bases). Germline V lookup: CDR1 MDHEN, CDR2 SYDVKM. The ends were cut back, 4 bases at V and 6 bases at J, with 15 bases in the middle. The CDR3 covers 14 residues. Written as DNA, the CDR3 is TGTGCCAGCAGTTCTTTAGGTCGGGGGGATGGCTACACCTTC. Translation: CASSSLGRGDGYTF.

The gene calls are TRBV5-1 and TRBJ2-5; TRBD1 aligns across 9 bases. The length of the CDR3 is 20 residues. Germline V gene lookup returns CDR1 SGHRS and CDR2 YFSETQ. Trimming at V came to 0 bases and at J to 5 bases, leaving 20 bases not matched to a gene. The CDR3 sequence is CASSLGVPGQGDDPTETQYF. For the CDR3, the DNA is TGCGCCAGCAGCTTGGGGGTCCCGGGACAGGGAGATGACCCAACGGAGACCCAGTACTTC.

The chain couples TRBV7-2 to TRBJ1-2; 7 bases align to TRBD1. There are 16 residues in the CDR3. Trimming cost V 4 bases and J 6 bases; bases outside gene matches: 14. Germline CDR1 reads SGHTA; CDR2 reads FQGNSA. DNA of the CDR3: TGTGCCAGCAGCTCCAATAGACAGGGAGAGGGGAATGGCTACACCTTC. Amino acid sequence: CASSSNRQGEGNGYTF.

The chain recombines TRBV2 with TRBJ2-2, with 8 nucleotides matching TRBD1. V lost 3 bases and J lost 7; bases outside the gene matches: 10. The CDR3 loop spans 16 amino acids. In germline, CDR1 is SNHLY, CDR2 FYNNEI. DNA of the CDR3: TGTGCCAGCAGTGATCCCGCGACAGGGGCGGGCGGGGAGCTGTTTTTT. Residues: CASSDPATGAGGELFF.

This clone came up once. V gene TRBV3-1 (or the pseudogene TRBV3-2) combines with J gene TRBJ1-3; maybe TRBD1 (6 bases). Germline V lookup: CDR1 LGHDT, CDR2 YNNKEL (reference sequence). V was cut by 7 bases and J by 0 bases, with 16 bases left in between. The CDR3 runs 16 residues. CDR3 DNA sequence: TGTGCCAGCACCGGGGACAAGAGGAGCTCTGGAAACACCATATATTTT. It encodes CASTGDKRSSGNTIYF.

The chain couples TRBV15 to TRBJ2-7; D is uncertain. Germline-derived CDR1 and CDR2 are LNHNV and YYDKDF (reference sequence). This CDR3 has 13 residues. V was shortened by 2 bases and J by 5 bases, with 10 bases between the two germline ends. Here the CDR3 reads CATSRRGTNEQYF. CDR3 nucleotides: TGTGCCACCAGCAGAAGAGGCACGAACGAGCAGTACTTC.

V and J are TRBV20-1 and TRBJ2-7; 9 bases map to TRBD1. This CDR3 contains 15 residues. V lost 6 bases to trimming and J lost 2 bases; unmatched junction nucleotides: 11. CDR1 is DFQATT and CDR2 is SNEGSKA in the germline V gene (reference sequence). The DNA for the CDR3 is TGCAGTGCGAGTGGGGGGACAGGGTTTGCCTACGAGCAGTACTTC. Its translation: CSASGGTGFAYEQYF.

CDR3 coding DNA: TGTGCTAGTGGTCTGGCGCAGGGAAGGGACAATGAGCAGTTCTTC. Residues: CASGLAQGRDNEQFF. The chain recombines TRBV12-5 with TRBJ2-1; tentatively, D is TRBD1 (5 bases). The V gene's germline CDR1 is LGHNT and CDR2 FRNRAP. The ends were cut back, 5 bases at V and 5 bases at J, with 16 bases in the middle. This CDR3 region has 15 residues.

This clone was picked up one time. The chain has TRBV14 and TRBJ1-1; D remains unclear. Germline loops: CDR1 SGHDN, CDR2 FVKESK. The CDR3 has 14 residues. Trimming removed 4 bases at V and 5 bases at J, with 14 bases between. The CDR3 is CASSLDGSGTEAFF. DNA for the CDR3: TGTGCCAGCAGCCTCGACGGTTCGGGGACTGAAGCTTTCTTT.

This clone was counted a few times. V is TRBV5-1 and J is TRBJ2-7, with 9 positions matching TRBD1. CDR1 SGHRS and CDR2 YFSETQ come from the germline V gene. Losses at the gene ends were 3 bases for V and 2 bases for J; bases not matched to a gene: 9. This CDR3 comprises 16 residues. CDR3 region: CASSSRVGTGTYEQYF. The CDR3 DNA sequence: TGCGCCAGCAGCTCAAGGGTCGGGACAGGGACCTACGAGCAGTACTTC.

On this clone: An end of the junction differs from the germline gene, which may be a read error. The V gene is TRBV5-4, the J gene TRBJ2-1; no clear D gene. From germline, CDR1 is SGHNT and CDR2 YYREEE (reference sequence). The CDR3 is 15 amino acids. The CDR3 region is CASSLFGSSSNEQFF. In nucleotides, the CDR3 is TGTGCCAGCAGCTTGTTCGGCAGCTCCTCCAATGAGCAGTTCTTC.